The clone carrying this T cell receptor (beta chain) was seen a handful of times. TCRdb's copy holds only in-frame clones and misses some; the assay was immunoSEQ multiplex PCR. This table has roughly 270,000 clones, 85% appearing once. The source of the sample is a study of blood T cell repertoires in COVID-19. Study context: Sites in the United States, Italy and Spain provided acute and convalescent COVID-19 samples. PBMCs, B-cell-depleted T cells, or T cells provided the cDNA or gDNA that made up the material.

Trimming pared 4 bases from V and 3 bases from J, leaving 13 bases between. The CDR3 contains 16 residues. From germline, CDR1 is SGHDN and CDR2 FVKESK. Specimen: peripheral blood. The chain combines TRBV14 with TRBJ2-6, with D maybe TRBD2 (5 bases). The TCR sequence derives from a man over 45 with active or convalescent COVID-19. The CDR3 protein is CASSPFVSGGANVLTF. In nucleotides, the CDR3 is TGTGCCAGCAGCCCTTTTGTCAGCGGTGGGGCCAACGTCCTGACTTTC.